This T cell receptor (beta chain) was profiled in a study of circulating and synovial CD4+ cells in juvenile arthritis (TCRdb year 2014). In terms of the full investigation: TCRbeta CDR3 repertoires of circulating HLA-DR+ CD4 T cells, bulk blood CD4 T cells and synovial CD4 T cells were compared within each patient. The goal of the repertoire sequencing was to confirm that synovial clonotypes were enriched in a circulating synovial-like CD4 T cell subset. Results and caveats for the whole study, not just this receptor: Circulating pathogenic-like lymphocytes clustered together with synovial T cells, and compared with bulk blood, the circulating pathogenic-like lymphocytes shared a substantially higher fraction of CDR3 sequences with synovium. CPL and bulk blood CD4 samples differed in T cell genome counts by at least an order of magnitude, so sample-size effects were addressed. No difference between circulating pathogenic-like lymphocytes and bulk blood T cells was detected by traditional Vbeta family usage analysis. Synovial and circulating pathogenic-like lymphocyte repertoires were less diverse than bulk blood CD4 repertoires, with some CPL samples as oligoclonal as synovium. Overlap with synovium increased with sequencing depth, so measured shared-clonotype fractions likely underestimated the full repertoire overlap.

Donors of the sequenced samples were patients with active juvenile idiopathic arthritis. Cells were sorted right after thawing, and dead cells were excluded with Live/Dead Fixable Near-IR Stain. Library preparation used the immunoSEQ multiplex PCR assay. An external provider carried out the TCRbeta CDR3 sequencing as a commercial service. Concerning the study's data processing: The analyses relied on productive nucleotide sequences along with amino acid sequences obtained through in silico translation. Diversity was quantified by Renyi entropy over a range of alpha values, with sample size equalised by taking the median of 200 repeated subsamples. For clustering, the distance between each pair of repertoires was computed as one minus the Chao-modified Jaccard index, which corrected for under-sampling. Frequency-weighted overlap with synovial clonotypes was calculated over 200 sample sizes with 200 draws without replacement at each size, and the overlap was reported at the size of the smaller sample. Entries here come from immuneACCESS through TCRdb and include only in-frame sequences with V and J called. Some clones fail to appear in such tables; in the studies checked, an unresolved V gene covers under half of the shortfall, and the cause of the remainder is unknown. Clone size and V and J calls were adopted from that table, with D and trimming inferred from the DNA. In this sample the table shows 30,000 to 40,000 clones, about 96% of which occur a single time. In total, the top ten clones hold 0.16% of the sample.

As concerns this clone: Its recognized antigen is unknown. The record has no base qualities; no much larger clone is one base away.

Measured from the cysteine to the phenylalanine, the CDR3 is 18 residues long. The retained sequence is limited to the CDR3, 54 bases, with the frame set at the first base. Taken from the germline V gene, the CDR1 and CDR2 loops are SGHTA and FQGNSA. Relative to germline, V is missing 4 bases and J is missing 3 bases, with 15 bases of the junction outside any gene match. Sequenced input: CD4+ T cells from blood. This TCR was recovered from a human donor with juvenile idiopathic arthritis. The sequence is built from TRBV7-2 and TRBJ2-3, and 8 junctional nucleotides match TRBD2. The nucleotides are TGTGCCAGCAGCTACCAACTACTAGCGGAGTTCCCGACAGATACGCAGTATTTT. Its protein is CASSYQLLAEFPTDTQYF.